This passage covers 29 T cell receptor beta chains from one sample sequenced in a study of shared clonotypes between healthy human individuals. Only in-frame clones appear in the TCRdb table, and some are missing; sequencing was by immunoSEQ multiplex PCR. The sample carries fewer than 600,000 clones, around 79% recorded once. Material for sequencing was PBMCs. The receptors originated from a woman between 35 and 50 years old in good health. Some clones in this sample may be carry-over from other donors' samples.

The rearrangement links TRBV6-5 to TRBJ2-7; TRBD1 aligns across 7 bases. Looked up from germline, CDR1 is MNHEY and CDR2 is SVGAGI. V trimming: 2 bases; J trimming: 2 bases; junction bases outside the gene matches: 6. This CDR3 has 15 residues. For the CDR3, the DNA is TGTGCCAGCAGTTACGACCGGGACAGCGCCTACGAGCAGTACTTC. This gives the protein CASSYDRDSAYEQYF.

The rearrangement joins TRBV28 to TRBJ1-6; 9 bases are a match to TRBD1. The CDR3 length is 13 residues. With V trimmed by 8 bases and J by 8 bases, 4 bases remained unmatched. Per the germline V gene, CDR1 is MDHEN and CDR2 is SYDVKM. The CDR3 is CASGTGNHSPLHF. The DNA for the CDR3 is TGTGCCAGCGGGACAGGGAATCATTCACCCCTCCACTTT. Looking up the rest from reference TRBV28 and TRBJ1-6 gives the full variable domain: DVKVTQSSRYLVKRTGEKVFLECVQDMDHENMFWYRQDPGLGLRLIYFSYDVKMKEKGDIPEGYSVSREKKERFSLILESASTNQTSMYLCASGTGNHSPLHFGNGTRLTVT.

The rearrangement joins TRBV7-8 to TRBJ2-1, with TRBD2 matching 8 bases. Unmatched junction bases numbered 5, after V lost 5 bases and J lost 2 bases. CDR3 length: 15 amino acids. CDR1 SGHVS and CDR2 FQNEAQ come from the germline V gene. CDR3 residues: CASSLREGPYNEQFF. The CDR3 DNA reads as TGTGCCAGCAGCCTTCGGGAGGGCCCCTACAATGAGCAGTTCTTC.

The chain employs TRBV5-6 and TRBJ2-1; 9 bases map to TRBD2. Trimming at V came to 0 bases and at J to 8 bases, leaving 3 bases not matched to a gene. In germline, CDR1 is SGHDT, CDR2 YYEEEE. This CDR3 is built from 14 residues. The CDR3 is CASSLGGRGYEQFF. The CDR3 DNA is TGTGCCAGCAGCTTGGGCGGGAGGGGGTATGAGCAGTTCTTC. Full variable domain (missing parts from reference TRBV5-6 and TRBJ2-1): DAGVTQSPTHLIKTRGQQVTLRCSPKSGHDTVSWYQQALGQGPQFIFQYYEEEERQRGNFPDRFSGHQFPNYSSELNVNALLLGDSALYLCASSLGGRGYEQFFGPGTRLTVL.

The chain combines TRBV14 with TRBJ2-1, with D unresolved. Trimming pared 0 bases from V and 7 bases from J, leaving 7 bases between. CDR3 length: 13 residues. Per the germline V gene, CDR1 is SGHDN and CDR2 is FVKESK. CDR3 loop: CASSQDPLNEQFF. The CDR3 DNA reads as TGTGCCAGCAGCCAAGATCCGCTGAATGAGCAGTTCTTC.

With respect to this clone: The junction differs from germline at one of its ends, possibly a read error. The chain employs TRBV6-5 and TRBJ2-5; possibly TRBD1 or TRBD2 for D (5 bases each). The germline V gene encodes CDR1 MNHEY and CDR2 SVGAGI. The CDR3 runs 15 residues. The CDR3 DNA reads TGTGCCAGCGGTTACTCGGAGGCAGGACAAGAGATCCAGTACTTC. Its protein product is CASGYSEAGQEIQYF.

The CDR3: CASSIVQGPYEQYF. For the CDR3, the DNA is TGTGCCAGTAGTATAGTACAGGGACCCTACGAGCAGTACTTC. The V and J genes are TRBV19 and TRBJ2-7; TRBD1 is a possible D gene (6 bases). V dropped 1 base and J dropped 2 bases, with 9 bases sitting between them. The CDR3 is 14 residues long. CDR1 is LNHDA, CDR2 SQIVND, per germline (reference sequence).

This CDR3 reads CAVRETTDTQYF. The CDR3 nucleotides read TGCGCCGTGAGGGAAACCACAGATACGCAGTATTTT. V usage is TRBV5-1 and J usage is TRBJ2-3; D possibly corresponds to TRBD2 (5 bases). In germline, CDR1 is SGHRS, CDR2 YFSETQ. This CDR3 comprises 12 residues. Trimming shortened V by 10 bases and J by 2 bases, and 11 bases separated the two germline ends. Supplemented by reference TRBV5-1 and TRBJ2-3, the full variable domain reads KAGVTQTPRYLIKTRGQQVTLSCSPISGHRSVSWYQQTPGQGLQFLFEYFSETQRNKGNFPGRFSGRQFSNSRSEMNVSTLELGDSALYLCAVRETTDTQYFGPGTRLTVL.

The rearrangement uses TRBV4-1 and TRBJ1-2; the match to TRBD1 covers 8 bases. The germline V gene encodes CDR1 MGHRA and CDR2 YSYEKL. The CDR3 covers 15 residues. With 3 bases clipped from V and 3 bases from J, the junction kept 6 bases outside the gene matches. DNA for the CDR3: TGCGCCAGCAGCCAGCTGGACAGGGCGGACTATGGCTACACCTTC. It specifies CASSQLDRADYGYTF.

V gene TRBV5-1 combines with J gene TRBJ2-7, with 12 bases identical to TRBD1. CDR1 is SGHRS, CDR2 YFSETQ, per germline. CDR3 length equals 14 residues. With 2 bases clipped from V and 5 bases from J, the junction kept 2 bases outside the gene matches. The chain's CDR3 is CASSLGTGGDEQYF. DNA of the CDR3: TGCGCCAGCAGCTTAGGGACAGGGGGCGACGAGCAGTACTTC.

This chain connects TRBV5-8 to TRBJ1-5; TRBD1 might be the D (5 bases). Deletions cut 4 bases from V and 0 bases from J, with 11 bases between. This CDR3 is built from 15 residues. Per germline, CDR1 SGHTS and CDR2 YDEGEE. The CDR3 DNA sequence: TGTGCCAGCAGCCTGGGGGTAAATAGCAATCAGCCCCAGCATTTT. It codes for CASSLGVNSNQPQHF.

The chain couples TRBV4-3 to TRBJ2-5, with D possibly TRBD2 on 5 matching bases. In germline, CDR1 is LGHNA, CDR2 YSLEER. This CDR3 comprises 15 residues. V was shortened by 1 base and J by 14 bases, with 23 bases between the two germline ends. The CDR3 DNA reads TGCGCCAGCAGCCAAGCTTACCCTCTGGGGAGACCTTTCTACTTC. Its protein is CASSQAYPLGRPFYF.

The CDR3 loop is CASSLQGTGTEAFF. In DNA, the CDR3 is TGCGCCAGCAGCTTACAGGGGACGGGGACTGAAGCTTTCTTT. The V and J genes are TRBV5-1 and TRBJ1-1, with TRBD1 matching over 7 bases. The length of the CDR3 is 14 residues. The germline V gene has CDR1 SGHRS and CDR2 YFSETQ. After removal of 2 bases from V and 5 bases from J, the junction contained 6 bases not matched to a gene. The full variable domain, in which reference TRBV5-1 and TRBJ1-1 provide the parts outside the CDR3, is KAGVTQTPRYLIKTRGQQVTLSCSPISGHRSVSWYQQTPGQGLQFLFEYFSETQRNKGNFPGRFSGRQFSNSRSEMNVSTLELGDSALYLCASSLQGTGTEAFFGQGTRLTVV.

The sample holds one count of this clone. Other DNA variants within this sample encode the same CDR3. The chain's CDR3 is CSARSGSEQYF. CDR3 sequence (DNA): TGCAGTGCTAGATCCGGGAGCGAGCAGTACTTC. The chain combines TRBV20-1 with TRBJ2-7; weak D call: TRBD2 (6 bases). CDR1 and CDR2 from the germline V gene are DFQATT and SNEGSKA (reference sequence). V lost 2 bases and J 6 bases, leaving 8 bases between the germline ends. The length of the CDR3 is 11 residues.

V is TRBV7-9 and J is TRBJ1-1; possible D gene TRBD1, 6 bases. V lost 3 bases, J lost 7 bases, and 15 bases lay in between. The CDR3 is 14 residues long. The germline V gene has CDR1 SEHNR and CDR2 FQNEAQ (reference sequence). The CDR3: CASSFTGRMGEAFF. The CDR3 bases are TGTGCCAGCAGCTTCACAGGGAGGATGGGTGAAGCTTTCTTT.

This clone was counted between two and nine times. The chain links TRBV11-3 to TRBJ2-4; 8 bases agree with TRBD1. Germline CDR1 reads SGHNT; CDR2 reads YENEEA. J was trimmed by 2 bases and V by 4 bases; bases with no gene match: 4. The CDR3 has 15 amino acids. The CDR3 protein is CASSSGQGSKNIQYF. CDR3 in DNA: TGTGCCAGCAGCTCCGGACAGGGTTCCAAAAACATTCAGTACTTC.

The chain uses TRBV30 and TRBJ2-3, with D tentatively TRBD2 (5 bases). Trimming removed 0 bases at V and 8 bases at J, with 12 bases between. Germline CDR1 is GTSNPN and CDR2 is SVGIG (reference sequence). The CDR3 sequence is 13 residues long. The CDR3 sequence is CAWSVSVRGTQYF. Written as DNA, the CDR3 is TGTGCCTGGAGTGTATCGGTACGGGGTACGCAGTATTTT.

The V gene is TRBV21-1, the J gene TRBJ2-2; TRBD2 is the table's D call, not checked against the DNA. TRBV21-1 represents a pseudogene. This CDR3 is 14 amino acids long. The CDR3 sequence is CASETGARTGELFF. CDR3 bases: TGTGCCAGCGAGACGGGAGCTCGCACCGGGGAGCTGTTTTTT.

This clone was detected only once. The chain has TRBV5-4 and TRBJ2-5; 7 nucleotides match TRBD2. The V gene end was trimmed by 0 bases and the J gene end by 5 bases; junction bases not matched to a gene: 7. Germline lookup yields CDR1 SGHNT and CDR2 YYREEE (reference sequence). The CDR3 totals 15 residues. The CDR3 DNA is TGTGCCAGCAGCTTGGTCGGGGGGTCGGGCGAGACCCAGTACTTC. This gives the protein CASSLVGGSGETQYF.

The sample holds a few counts of this clone. V and J are TRBV6-6 and TRBJ2-3, with 8 bases lining up with TRBD2. This CDR3 has 16 residues. V lost 0 bases, J lost 0 bases, and 2 bases stayed unmatched. Per germline, CDR1 MNHNY and CDR2 SVGAGI (reference sequence). This chain's CDR3 is CASSYSVAGSTDTQYF. In DNA form, the CDR3 reads TGTGCCAGCAGTTACTCGGTAGCGGGGAGCACAGATACGCAGTATTTT.

V and J are TRBV4-2 and TRBJ2-7; D may match TRBD1 or TRBD2 (7 bases each). The CDR3 extends over 16 amino acids. The V and J ends lost 1 base and 4 bases respectively, with 17 bases between them. CDR1 LGHNA and CDR2 YNFKEQ come from the germline V gene. DNA for the CDR3: TGTGCCAGCAGCCAAGGACCAGGGGGGGACTCTTACGAGCAGTACTTC. Its protein is CASSQGPGGDSYEQYF.

This rearrangement joins TRBV5-1 to TRBJ2-7, with D unclear. V lost 0 bases to trimming and J lost 3 bases, with 10 bases between them. This CDR3 is built from 14 residues. CDR1 is SGHRS, CDR2 YFSETQ, per germline. The CDR3 nucleotides read TGCGCCAGCAGCTTGGTCCTCTCCAACTACGAGCAGTACTTC. Translation: CASSLVLSNYEQYF. Full variable domain (missing parts from reference TRBV5-1 and TRBJ2-7): KAGVTQTPRYLIKTRGQQVTLSCSPISGHRSVSWYQQTPGQGLQFLFEYFSETQRNKGNFPGRFSGRQFSNSRSEMNVSTLELGDSALYLCASSLVLSNYEQYFGPGTRLTVT.

This clone was counted at least ten times. V and J are TRBV18 and TRBJ2-1; 7 bases fit TRBD1. The CDR3 totals 15 residues. The V and J ends lost 1 base and 6 bases, in that order; junction bases with no gene match: 6. Germline V gives CDR1 KGHSH, CDR2 LQKENI. The CDR3, as DNA: TGTGCCAGCTCACCACGCCGGGACAGCCCCAATGAGCAGTTCTTC. It is translated as CASSPRRDSPNEQFF.

CDR3 sequence reads: CAWRQGTNTEAFF. CDR3 in DNA: TGTGCCTGGAGACAGGGGACGAACACTGAAGCTTTCTTT. The chain links TRBV30 to TRBJ1-1; 7 bases are shared with TRBD1. V lost 3 bases and J lost 1; bases outside the gene matches: 2. From germline, CDR1 is GTSNPN and CDR2 SVGIG (reference sequence). The CDR3 sequence is 13 residues long.

The J gene is TRBJ1-2, the V gene TRBV11-2; D is undetermined. Trimming took off 1 base at V and 2 bases at J, with 11 bases between the two ends. The CDR3 covers 15 residues. The V gene's germline CDR1 is SGHAT and CDR2 FQNNGV. The CDR3 loop is CASSLGPADNYGYTF. CDR3 sequence (DNA): TGTGCCAGCAGCTTAGGGCCCGCGGACAACTATGGCTACACCTTC.

This clone occurred a few times. The V call is TRBV7-9, the J call TRBJ2-7, with a tentative D call TRBD1 (5 bases). V shed 11 bases and J shed 0 bases, with 14 bases lying between them. The CDR3 is 13 amino acids. Germline V gene sequence: CDR1 SEHNR, CDR2 FQNEAQ (reference sequence). The CDR3 loop reads CASQGQSSYEQYF. The DNA of the CDR3 is TGTGCCTCCCAAGGACAAAGCTCCTACGAGCAGTACTTC. The whole variable domain, remainder taken from reference TRBV7-9 and TRBJ2-7, is DTGVSQNPRHKITKRGQNVTFRCDPISEHNRLYWYRQTLGQGPEFLTYFQNEAQLEKSRLLSDRFSAERPKGSFSTLEIQRTEQGDSAMYLCASQGQSSYEQYFGPGTRLTVT.

V and J are TRBV4-3 and TRBJ2-7; TRBD1 matches at 11 bases. The CDR3 loop spans 15 amino acids. The V gene end was trimmed by 4 bases and the J gene end by 5 bases; junction bases not matched to a gene: 7. The V gene's germline CDR1 is LGHNA and CDR2 YSLEER. CDR3 bases: TGCGCCAGCAGCCGCGGGACAGGGGGAAGGGACGAGCAGTACTTC. As protein: CASSRGTGGRDEQYF.

The chain employs TRBV27 and TRBJ2-7; 8 positions match TRBD2. V lost 2 bases and J lost 3; bases outside the gene matches: 3. CDR1 MNHEY and CDR2 SMNVEV come from the germline V gene (reference sequence). The CDR3 is made up of 14 amino acids. This CDR3 is CASSLNREGYEQYF. The CDR3 DNA follows: TGTGCCAGCAGTTTAAACCGGGAGGGCTACGAGCAGTACTTC.

As concerns this clone: The sample holds other DNA sequences that translate to the same CDR3. The V and J genes are TRBV10-3 and TRBJ2-7, with TRBD2 matching over 10 bases. Germline V lookup: CDR1 ENHRY, CDR2 SYGVKD. V was clipped by 6 bases and J by 2 bases; unmatched bases: 7. This CDR3 spans 15 amino acids. CDR3 sequence: CAIRPGLAETYEQYF. The CDR3 DNA follows: TGTGCCATCAGGCCCGGACTAGCGGAGACCTACGAGCAGTACTTC.